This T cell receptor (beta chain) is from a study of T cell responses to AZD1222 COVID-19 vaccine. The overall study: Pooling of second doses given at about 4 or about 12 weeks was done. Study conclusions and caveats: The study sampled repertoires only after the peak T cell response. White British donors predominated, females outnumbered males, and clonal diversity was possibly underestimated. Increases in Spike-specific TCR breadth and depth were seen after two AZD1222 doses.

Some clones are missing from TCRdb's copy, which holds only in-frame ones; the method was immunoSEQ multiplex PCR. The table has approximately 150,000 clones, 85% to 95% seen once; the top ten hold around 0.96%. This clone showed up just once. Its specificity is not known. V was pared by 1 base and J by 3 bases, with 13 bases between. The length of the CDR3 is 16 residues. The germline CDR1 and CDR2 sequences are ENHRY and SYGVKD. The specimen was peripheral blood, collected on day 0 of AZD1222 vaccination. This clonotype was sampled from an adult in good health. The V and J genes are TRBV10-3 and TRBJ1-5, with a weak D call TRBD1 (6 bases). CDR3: CAISEYKDSYNQPQHF. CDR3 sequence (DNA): TGTGCCATCAGTGAGTACAAGGACAGTTACAATCAGCCCCAGCATTTT.